The clone carrying this TCR beta chain has only a few counts. This sample was taken from a study of patients and donors after allogeneic stem cell transplantation. Germline loops: CDR1 LGHNA, CDR2 YSLEER. This CDR3 region has 17 residues. V lost 1 base and J lost 1, with 15 bases in between. In TCRdb, the RT-PCR reads were re-called with MiXCR into one record per CDR3 protein. Of some 880,000 distinct CDR3 sequences listed, roughly 17% are singletons. This chain joins TRBV4-3 and TRBJ2-3; D not resolved. This TCR was recovered from a human donor who was either an allogeneic HSCT recipient or a stem cell or donor lymphocyte infusion donor (not recorded which). It is not recorded whose cells these are; they may come from a transplant donor. The sequenced material came from blood, either unsorted or a sorted T cell fraction (not recorded which). CDR3 bases: TGCGCCAGCAGCCAAGTAGAGTCGCCAATAGGCACAGATACGCAGTATTTT. Amino acids: CASSQVESPIGTDTQYF.